Included here is one T cell receptor beta chain sequence, with context. This sample stems from a study of blood T cell repertoires in COVID-19. Study at large: The samples span acute and convalescent COVID-19 from the United States, Italy and Spain. T cells, B-cell-depleted T cells, or PBMCs supplied cDNA or gDNA.

The V and J ends lost 5 bases and 4 bases, in that order; junction bases with no gene match: 7. Germline V gene data show CDR1 as SGHAT and CDR2 as FQNNGV. CDR3 length: 14 amino acids. Participant reports of clinical history set cohort assignment. Recovery meant two consecutive negative NP/OP PCR tests, professional clearance, or resolved symptoms. Clones were read by immunoSEQ multiplex PCR, and TCRdb kept only the in-frame ones, dropping some. The table lists about 180,000 clones, roughly 88% of them singletons. This sequence was found in a man in his forties or fifties who had recovered from COVID-19. This chain connects TRBV11-2 to TRBJ1-2; TRBD1 matches at 7 bases. Sequenced material: PBMCs or T cells enriched from blood (not recorded which). This CDR3 is CASSRDGTAYGYTF. The DNA for the CDR3 is TGTGCCAGCAGCCGGGACGGGACAGCCTATGGCTACACCTTC.